Sequencing of this T cell receptor beta chain was carried out in a study of cytomegalovirus exposure and HLA in healthy donors. Whole-study results and caveats: The classifier reportedly diagnosed cytomegalovirus status with high specificity and sensitivity. Later analysis placed DRB1 highest and HLA-C lowest in TCR association rates, which differed by HLA locus.

Germline-derived CDR1 and CDR2 are SEHNR and FQNEAQ (reference sequence). Trimming took 4 bases from V and 4 from J; bases not matched to a gene: 2. The CDR3 has 13 amino acids. Use of 60 Vbeta and 13 Jbeta primers characterized the PCR. Profiling relied on immunoSEQ multiplex PCR, and the TCRdb table lists in-frame clones only, not all of them. The sample lists fewer than 200,000 clones; around 86% were seen once. Notes on this clone: The antigen remains undetermined.

The sequence derives from a man between 45 and 60 years old in good health and CMV-seronegative. Sequencing was done on a sample of PBMCs. The V and J genes are TRBV7-9 and TRBJ1-2; TRBD1 matches 8 bases. The CDR3 DNA is TGTGCCAGCAGCTCAGGGGGCTCCTATGGCTACACCTTC. This codes for CASSSGGSYGYTF.